This is a list of T cell receptor beta chains from one sample in a study of T cell changes during pregnancy in multiple sclerosis. Sequencing used immunoSEQ multiplex PCR; TCRdb keeps in-frame clones, though not all of them. In the table there are tens of thousands of clones, 91% of which are singletons. The specimen comprised CD4+ T cells from peripheral blood mononuclear cells, sampled in the third trimester of pregnancy. These receptors all stem from a female donor in good health, enrolled as a control in a pregnancy study. Each CDR3 is given with its conserved first and last residue. The D gene is left open where the match is weak. A row's size may be missing; if present it is once, few, many or a size class.

j_call: TRBJ2-1
v_call: TRBV11-3
clone_size: NA
d_call: TRBD1
cdr3_aa: CASSYGQVNNEQFF
cdr3_nt: TGTGCCAGCTCATACGGACAGGTGAACAATGAGCAGTTCTTC

j_call: TRBJ1-1
v_call: TRBV5-1
clone_size: NA
d_call: TRBD1
cdr3_aa: CASSTNNRGNTEAFF
cdr3_nt: TGCGCCAGCAGCACTAACAACAGGGGGAACACTGAAGCTTTCTTT

j_call: TRBJ1-1
v_call: TRBV30
clone_size: NA
d_call: NA
cdr3_aa: CAWTRLGGDEAFF
cdr3_nt: TGTGCCTGGACCCGTTTGGGGGGAGATGAAGCTTTCTTT

j_call: TRBJ2-5
v_call: TRBV7-6
clone_size: NA
d_call: TRBD2
cdr3_aa: CASSLGGFGLAEIQETQYF
cdr3_nt: TGTGCCAGCAGCTTAGGGGGGTTTGGGCTAGCGGAGATCCAAGAGACCCAGTACTTC

j_call: TRBJ1-1
v_call: TRBV12-5
clone_size: NA
d_call: NA
cdr3_aa: CASGLLNTNTEAFF
cdr3_nt: TGTGCTAGTGGTTTGTTAAACACGAACACTGAAGCTTTCTTT

j_call: TRBJ1-3
v_call: TRBV6-5
clone_size: NA
d_call: NA
cdr3_aa: CASSPQGSGNTIYF
cdr3_nt: TGTGCCAGCAGTCCCCAGGGGTCTGGAAACACCATATATTTT

j_call: TRBJ1-1
v_call: TRBV25-1
clone_size: NA
d_call: TRBD1
cdr3_aa: CASSEWDSPYGNEAFF
cdr3_nt: TGTGCCAGCAGTGAATGGGACAGCCCGTACGGTAATGAAGCTTTCTTT

j_call: TRBJ1-6
v_call: TRBV5-4
clone_size: NA
d_call: NA
cdr3_aa: CASSLVQVHRANSPLHF
cdr3_nt: TGTGCCAGCAGCTTGGTCCAGGTCCACAGGGCGAATTCACCCCTCCACTTT

j_call: TRBJ2-5
v_call: TRBV18
clone_size: NA
d_call: TRBD2
cdr3_aa: CASSPGLQETQYF
cdr3_nt: TGTGCCAGCTCCCCGGGACTACAAGAGACCCAGTACTTC

j_call: TRBJ2-5
v_call: TRBV7-6
clone_size: NA
d_call: TRBD2
cdr3_aa: CASSLSPLAGGEETQYF
cdr3_nt: TGTGCCAGCAGCTTAAGTCCCCTAGCGGGGGGGGAAGAGACCCAGTACTTC

j_call: TRBJ2-1
v_call: TRBV11-3
clone_size: NA
d_call: NA
cdr3_aa: CASSIGLNNEQFF
cdr3_nt: TGTGCCAGCAGCATCGGACTAAACAATGAGCAGTTCTTC

j_call: TRBJ1-1
v_call: TRBV12-5
clone_size: few
d_call: NA
cdr3_aa: CASGFDRDPEAFF
cdr3_nt: TGTGCTAGTGGTTTCGACCGGGATCCTGAAGCTTTCTTT

j_call: TRBJ1-2
v_call: TRBV27
clone_size: NA
d_call: NA
cdr3_aa: CASSPTARYGYTF
cdr3_nt: TGTGCCAGCAGCCCCACAGCACGCTATGGCTACACCTTC

j_call: TRBJ1-6
v_call: TRBV1
clone_size: NA
d_call: NA
cdr3_aa: CTSSQAGQRGKGISPLHF
cdr3_nt: TGCACCAGCAGCCAAGCGGGACAGAGAGGCAAGGGGATTTCACCCCTCCACTTT

j_call: TRBJ2-7
v_call: TRBV5-6
clone_size: NA
d_call: TRBD1
cdr3_aa: CASRRTGGFYEQYF
cdr3_nt: TGTGCCAGCAGAAGGACAGGGGGGTTCTACGAGCAGTACTTC

j_call: TRBJ1-1
v_call: TRBV11-3
clone_size: NA
d_call: TRBD1
cdr3_aa: CASSSNRGSTEAFF
cdr3_nt: TGTGCCAGCAGCTCAAACAGGGGTAGCACTGAAGCTTTCTTT

j_call: TRBJ1-2
v_call: TRBV6-6
clone_size: NA
d_call: NA
cdr3_aa: CASSYSRDTHFYGYTF
cdr3_nt: TGTGCCAGCAGTTACTCGAGGGACACGCACTTCTATGGCTACACCTTC

j_call: TRBJ1-1
v_call: TRBV6-5
clone_size: NA
d_call: NA
cdr3_aa: CASSYSGQGLAEAFF
cdr3_nt: TGTGCCAGCAGTTACTCGGGTCAGGGATTGGCTGAAGCTTTCTTT

j_call: TRBJ2-6
v_call: TRBV5-5
clone_size: NA
d_call: NA
cdr3_aa: CASSLGQTSGANVLTF
cdr3_nt: TGTGCCAGCAGCTTGGGACAAACCTCTGGGGCCAACGTCCTGACTTTC

j_call: TRBJ1-3
v_call: TRBV7-2
clone_size: NA
d_call: NA
cdr3_aa: CASKNDGSSGNTIYF
cdr3_nt: TGTGCCAGCAAGAACGACGGGAGCTCTGGAAACACCATATATTTT

j_call: TRBJ1-2
v_call: TRBV4-2
clone_size: NA
d_call: NA
cdr3_aa: CASSQATADNYGYTF
cdr3_nt: TGTGCCAGCAGCCAAGCCACAGCGGATAACTATGGCTACACCTTC

j_call: TRBJ2-1
v_call: TRBV18
clone_size: NA
d_call: TRBD2
cdr3_aa: CASSPPLAGGPGEQFF
cdr3_nt: TGTGCCAGCTCACCACCTCTCGCGGGGGGGCCGGGTGAGCAGTTCTTC

j_call: TRBJ2-1
v_call: TRBV7-6
clone_size: NA
d_call: NA
cdr3_aa: CASSRSIHNEQFF
cdr3_nt: TGTGCCAGCAGCCGCTCTATCCACAATGAGCAGTTCTTC

j_call: TRBJ2-2
v_call: TRBV5-8
clone_size: NA
d_call: NA
cdr3_aa: CASSFTGKYTGELFF
cdr3_nt: TGTGCCAGCAGCTTCACAGGGAAGTACACCGGGGAGCTGTTTTTT

j_call: TRBJ2-6
v_call: TRBV7-3
clone_size: NA
d_call: NA
cdr3_aa: CASSLEVSGANVLTF
cdr3_nt: TGTGCCAGCAGCTTGGAGGTCTCTGGGGCCAACGTCCTGACTTTC

j_call: TRBJ2-5
v_call: TRBV6-6
clone_size: NA
d_call: NA
cdr3_aa: CASSYGATQYF
cdr3_nt: TGTGCCAGCAGTTACGGGGCTACCCAGTACTTC

j_call: TRBJ1-1
v_call: TRBV30
clone_size: NA
d_call: TRBD1
cdr3_aa: CAWDRVVSGGTEAFF
cdr3_nt: TGTGCCTGGGACAGGGTAGTTTCGGGCGGCACTGAAGCTTTCTTT

j_call: TRBJ2-1
v_call: TRBV7-3
clone_size: NA
d_call: TRBD2
cdr3_aa: CASSFVGEGNEQFF
cdr3_nt: TGTGCCAGCAGCTTTGTGGGGGAGGGTAATGAGCAGTTCTTC

j_call: TRBJ2-4
v_call: TRBV10-3
clone_size: once
d_call: TRBD2
cdr3_aa: CAISDGAGIENIQYF
cdr3_nt: TGTGCCATCAGTGACGGAGCGGGGATCGAAAACATTCAGTACTTC

j_call: TRBJ2-1
v_call: TRBV30
clone_size: NA
d_call: TRBD1
cdr3_aa: CAWTRGGNRGREQFF
cdr3_nt: TGTGCCTGGACCCGAGGGGGGAACAGGGGGCGCGAGCAGTTCTTC

j_call: TRBJ1-1
v_call: TRBV7-3
clone_size: NA
d_call: TRBD1
cdr3_aa: CASSLDRDNTEAFF
cdr3_nt: TGTGCCAGCAGCTTAGACAGGGATAACACTGAAGCTTTCTTT

j_call: TRBJ1-4
v_call: TRBV5-5
clone_size: NA
d_call: NA
cdr3_aa: CASSLEFDGEKLFF
cdr3_nt: TGTGCCAGCAGCTTGGAGTTTGACGGGGAAAAACTGTTTTTT

j_call: TRBJ1-1
v_call: TRBV5-4
clone_size: NA
d_call: NA
cdr3_aa: CASSQGVGGLDTEAFF
cdr3_nt: TGTGCCAGCAGCCAAGGGGTAGGAGGGTTGGACACTGAAGCTTTCTTT

j_call: TRBJ1-5
v_call: TRBV27
clone_size: once
d_call: NA
cdr3_aa: CASSFEGYSNQPQHF
cdr3_nt: TGTGCCAGCAGTTTCGAGGGTTATAGCAATCAGCCCCAGCATTTT

j_call: TRBJ1-2
v_call: TRBV2
clone_size: NA
d_call: NA
cdr3_aa: CASIQTGWVYGYTF
cdr3_nt: TGTGCCAGCATACAAACAGGATGGGTCTATGGCTACACCTTC

j_call: TRBJ2-7
v_call: TRBV9
clone_size: few
d_call: TRBD2
cdr3_aa: CASSVGLAGREQYF
cdr3_nt: TGTGCCAGCAGCGTGGGACTAGCGGGGCGCGAGCAGTACTTC

j_call: TRBJ2-5
v_call: TRBV16
clone_size: once
d_call: NA
cdr3_aa: CASSQSGRLPRETQYF
cdr3_nt: TGTGCCAGCAGCCAATCAGGGAGACTCCCGAGGGAGACCCAGTACTTC

j_call: TRBJ1-1
v_call: TRBV15
clone_size: NA
d_call: NA
cdr3_aa: CATSRQGRNTEAFF
cdr3_nt: TGTGCCACCAGCAGACAGGGGCGGAACACTGAAGCTTTCTTT

j_call: TRBJ2-1
v_call: TRBV7-2
clone_size: NA
d_call: TRBD2
cdr3_aa: CASSFGRGAANEQFF
cdr3_nt: TGTGCCAGCAGCTTTGGGCGGGGGGCTGCAAATGAGCAGTTCTTC

j_call: TRBJ2-1
v_call: TRBV30
clone_size: once
d_call: NA
cdr3_aa: CAWSVGGDQNNEQFF
cdr3_nt: TGTGCCTGGAGTGTGGGGGGAGACCAAAACAATGAGCAGTTCTTC

j_call: TRBJ1-5
v_call: TRBV6-6
clone_size: NA
d_call: TRBD1
cdr3_aa: CASSRDRASSNQPQHF
cdr3_nt: TGTGCCAGCAGCCGGGACAGGGCGTCTAGCAATCAGCCCCAGCATTTT

j_call: TRBJ2-1
v_call: TRBV12-5
clone_size: NA
d_call: NA
cdr3_aa: CASGLVPSGRGRGEQFF
cdr3_nt: TGTGCTAGTGGTTTGGTACCGAGTGGCAGGGGAAGAGGTGAGCAGTTCTTC

j_call: TRBJ2-2
v_call: TRBV5-1
clone_size: NA
d_call: TRBD1
cdr3_aa: CASSFGDRVGELFF
cdr3_nt: TGCGCCAGCAGCTTTGGAGACAGGGTCGGGGAGCTGTTTTTT

j_call: TRBJ1-5
v_call: TRBV6-5
clone_size: NA
d_call: TRBD1
cdr3_aa: CASSSDRDGQPQHF
cdr3_nt: TGTGCCAGCAGTTCCGACAGGGACGGACAGCCCCAGCATTTT

j_call: TRBJ2-5
v_call: TRBV9
clone_size: NA
d_call: TRBD1
cdr3_aa: CASSVSRDRVETQYF
cdr3_nt: TGTGCCAGCAGCGTTTCCCGGGACAGGGTGGAGACCCAGTACTTC

j_call: TRBJ2-3
v_call: TRBV4-3
clone_size: NA
d_call: NA
cdr3_aa: CASSQLGHGTDTQYF
cdr3_nt: TGCGCCAGCAGCCAACTGGGGCACGGCACAGATACGCAGTATTTT

j_call: TRBJ1-4
v_call: TRBV7-2
clone_size: NA
d_call: TRBD1
cdr3_aa: CASGQQGGHEKLFF
cdr3_nt: TGTGCCAGCGGCCAACAGGGGGGACATGAAAAACTGTTTTTT

j_call: TRBJ2-5
v_call: TRBV30
clone_size: NA
d_call: NA
cdr3_aa: CAWSVPQGRTQYF
cdr3_nt: TGTGCCTGGAGTGTACCACAGGGTAGGACCCAGTACTTC

j_call: TRBJ2-1
v_call: TRBV11-3
clone_size: once
d_call: NA
cdr3_aa: CASSSGTDYNEQFF
cdr3_nt: TGTGCCAGCAGCTCCGGGACTGATTACAATGAGCAGTTCTTC

j_call: TRBJ2-3
v_call: TRBV29-1
clone_size: NA
d_call: TRBD2
cdr3_aa: CSAQRSGGADTQYF
cdr3_nt: TGCAGCGCCCAGCGGAGCGGGGGGGCAGATACGCAGTATTTT

j_call: TRBJ1-2
v_call: TRBV6-1
clone_size: NA
d_call: NA
cdr3_aa: CASSARGYGYTF
cdr3_nt: TGTGCCAGCAGTGCCAGGGGCTATGGCTACACCTTC

j_call: TRBJ1-2
v_call: TRBV19
clone_size: NA
d_call: TRBD1
cdr3_aa: CASSKMLQGAGYTF
cdr3_nt: TGTGCCAGTAGTAAAATGTTACAGGGGGCGGGCTACACCTTC

j_call: TRBJ2-4
v_call: TRBV7-2
clone_size: NA
d_call: TRBD2
cdr3_aa: CASSLVGGGTKNIQYF
cdr3_nt: TGTGCCAGCAGCTTAGTTGGCGGGGGGACCAAAAACATTCAGTACTTC

j_call: TRBJ1-2
v_call: TRBV14
clone_size: once
d_call: TRBD1
cdr3_aa: CASSPGQVPGYTF
cdr3_nt: TGTGCCAGCAGCCCGGGACAGGTCCCTGGCTACACCTTC